The rows below give T cell receptor beta chains drawn from one sample of a study of post-analysis software for immune sequencing data. TCRdb called the PCR reads again in MiXCR, with one record for every CDR3 protein. The sample yields more than 450,000 distinct CDR3 sequences, around 40% seen once. Sequenced material: blood. The receptors were sampled from a girl between 5 and 17 years old with multiple sclerosis. Both conserved end residues are trimmed from each CDR3. The D gene is left open where the match is weak. Clone size is stated in some rows and not others, as once, few, many or a class when expanded.

- TRBV9 - ASSVARTDTQY
- TRBV5-1 - ASSLGGQRYGYT
TRBD1 TRBV10-1 - ASSESGTGRGGYT
TRBD2 TRBV7-2 - ASDIGRRSTDTQY
- TRBV20-1 - SASGQGSGTSYEQY
TRBD1 TRBV6-5 few ASSPGTGVGYT
- TRBV3-1 - ASSQLGANVLT
- TRBV20-1 - SARLAGPDTQY
- TRBV29-1 - SVVTGGYGYT
- TRBV12-3/TRBV12-4 few ASSWGTSPKNIQY
TRBD1 TRBV2 - AGMDREFGEQY
- TRBV30 - AWSVTYEQY
- TRBV11-2 - ASSLSTGATEAF
TRBD1 TRBV12-3/TRBV12-4 few AGARQGTFWGYT
- TRBV6-6 - ASKGGWANEQF
TRBD1 TRBV3-1 - ASSQLTGVGYT
TRBD2 TRBV5-1 - ASDSGGSGGQETQY
TRBD1 TRBV7-3 - ASSNRDSEAF
TRBD2 TRBV10-3 - AISDQASGRGTDTQY
- TRBV12-3/TRBV12-4 - ASSTDLPSARGTYEQY
- TRBV10-3 - AISESTASPEDTQY
- TRBV4-1 - ASSQSSGGKTEAF
TRBD1 TRBV25-1 - ASSTGGSEQF
TRBD1 TRBV24-1 - ATSASPGTGGYEQY
- TRBV27 - ASSSDGQTQY
TRBD1 TRBV12-3/TRBV12-4 - ASSLTRPARGQEKLF
TRBD1 TRBV5-1 - ASSSTTGTGVRGYT
TRBD1 TRBV2 - ASRKDRTAYNEQF
TRBD1 TRBV6-1 - ASSKRGQGVAEAF
TRBD2 TRBV10-3 few AISTGRTSGSTDTQY
TRBD1 TRBV6-1 few ASDRDRAFSDGYT
TRBD2 TRBV13 - ASSIGTSGGRETQY
TRBD1 TRBV7-2 - ASSLTGTATYEQY
TRBD1 TRBV20-1 few SASDRGDTQY
TRBD2 TRBV4-2 - ASSQTGTSNTDTQY
- TRBV6-2/TRBV6-3 once ASSFRGAPQQY
- TRBV5-1 few ASSLTGTVSYNEQF
- TRBV7-9 - ASSVDVDTEAF
TRBD1 TRBV29-1 - SGSQGARADTQY
TRBD1 TRBV20-1 few SASPGQGARYEQY